Each of the 9 T cell receptor beta chains below was sequenced from the same sample in a study of T cell responses to AZD1222 COVID-19 vaccine. Sequenced by immunoSEQ multiplex PCR; TCRdb stores in-frame clones only, minus some. Of 150,000 to 200,000 clones listed, 70% to 90% are singletons. This specimen consisted of peripheral blood, obtained on day 0 of AZD1222 vaccination. These TCRs come from an adult in good health.

The chain couples TRBV28 to TRBJ1-4, with TRBD1 matching over 12 bases. CDR1 MDHEN and CDR2 SYDVKM come from the germline V gene. The trim removed 4 bases at V and 7 bases at J, leaving 10 bases unmatched. This CDR3 region has 17 residues. CDR3 in amino acids: CASSSGTGGAGGEKLFF. CDR3 coding DNA: TGTGCCAGCAGTTCGGGGACAGGGGGCGCTGGGGGTGAAAAACTGTTTTTT.

The chain has TRBV3-1 (or the pseudogene TRBV3-2) and TRBJ2-1, with TRBD2 matching over 7 bases. The CDR3 has 12 residues. The germline CDR1 and CDR2 sequences are LGHDT and YNNKEL (reference sequence). With 10 bases clipped from V and 3 bases from J, the junction kept 3 bases outside the gene matches. The DNA for the CDR3 is TGTGCCACCCGGGACTACTACAATGAGCAGTTCTTC. Amino acid sequence: CATRDYYNEQFF.

J is TRBJ1-1 and V is TRBV7-9; the D gene is possibly TRBD1 (6 bases). CDR3 length equals 14 residues. With 2 bases removed from V and 5 bases from J, the gap between germline ends came to 12 bases. Germline assignment: CDR1 SEHNR and CDR2 FQNEAQ (reference sequence). CDR3 in DNA: TGTGCCAGCAGCTTATCAGGGGATGGGACTGAAGCTTTCTTT. Translating gives CASSLSGDGTEAFF. Combining the CDR3 with reference TRBV7-9 and TRBJ1-1 gives the whole variable domain DTGVSQNPRHKITKRGQNVTFRCDPISEHNRLYWYRQTLGQGPEFLTYFQNEAQLEKSRLLSDRFSAERPKGSFSTLEIQRTEQGDSAMYLCASSLSGDGTEAFFGQGTRLTVV.

The chain links TRBV7-2 to TRBJ2-2, with 16 bases matching TRBD2. Per germline, CDR1 SGHTA and CDR2 FQGNSA. J was trimmed by 7 bases and V by 4 bases; bases with no gene match: 6. The CDR3 is made up of 17 amino acids. The CDR3 sequence is CASSSGLAGGSGGELFF. CDR3 nucleotide sequence: TGTGCCAGCAGCTCGGGACTAGCGGGAGGGAGTGGCGGGGAGCTGTTTTTT. The complete variable domain, with remaining parts taken from reference TRBV7-2 and TRBJ2-2, reads GAGVSQSPSNKVTEKGKDVELRCDPISGHTALYWYRQSLGQGLEFLIYFQGNSAPDKSGLPSDRFSAERTGGSVSTLTIQRTQQEDSAVYLCASSSGLAGGSGGELFFGEGSRLTVL.

This chain joins TRBV19 and TRBJ2-1, with D unresolved. V lost 0 bases, J lost 10 bases, and 13 bases lay in between. The CDR3 consists of 14 residues. Germline CDR1 and CDR2: LNHDA and SQIVND (reference sequence). The chain's CDR3 is CASSIDLGEDEQFF. In DNA form, the CDR3 reads TGTGCCAGTAGTATAGATCTGGGCGAGGACGAGCAGTTCTTC.

This clone was seen only once. The rearrangement links TRBV7-3 to TRBJ2-2, with TRBD2 matching 16 bases. Trimming took 1 base from V and 5 from J; bases not matched to a gene: 10. The V gene's germline CDR1 is SGHTA and CDR2 FQGTGA. CDR3 length: 20 residues. The CDR3 sequence: CASSLRVPGLAGGPTGELFF. CDR3 coding DNA: TGTGCCAGCAGCTTAAGGGTCCCGGGACTAGCGGGGGGGCCGACCGGGGAGCTGTTTTTT.

The CDR3 bases are TGTGCCAGCAGCGGACAAGGGGCTCTCAATCAGCCCCAGCATTTT. Amino acids: CASSGQGALNQPQHF. The chain uses TRBV5-8 and TRBJ1-5; the D gene is possibly TRBD1 (5 bases). With 4 bases removed from V and 3 bases from J, the gap between germline ends came to 14 bases. Germline loops: CDR1 SGHTS, CDR2 YDEGEE. This CDR3 has 15 amino acids.

The genes are TRBV10-2 and TRBJ2-1; tentatively, D is TRBD2 (6 bases). Trimming removed 4 bases from V and 8 bases from J, with 15 bases in between. CDR3 length equals 14 residues. The germline CDR1 and CDR2 sequences are WSHSY and SAAADI. The CDR3 here is CASSVRDGMDEQFF. CDR3 sequence (DNA): TGCGCCAGCAGTGTGCGGGACGGTATGGATGAGCAGTTCTTC.

The J gene is TRBJ2-1, the V gene TRBV9; no definite D call. V was trimmed by 0 bases and J by 0 bases, leaving 4 bases between them. The CDR3 totals 14 residues. The germline CDR1 and CDR2 sequences are SGDLS and YYNGEE. Written as DNA, the CDR3 is TGTGCCAGCAGCGTAGGAGGCTCCTACAATGAGCAGTTCTTC. Protein: CASSVGGSYNEQFF.